This TCR beta chain originates from a study of lymphopenia after photon versus proton radiotherapy (dated by TCRdb to the late 2010s). Describing the broader study: The immunological effects of photon versus proton radiation therapy were compared in patients with gastrointestinal tumors who developed high-grade lymphopenia. The cohort included under 25 patients with gastrointestinal tumors who developed lymphopenia after receiving either photon or proton therapy. The study was designed to characterize how the impact on the immune system differs between the two radiation modalities.

The library came from the immunoSEQ multiplex PCR assay. T cell repertoires were profiled by deep sequencing of rearranged TCR beta loci, alongside multiparametric flow cytometry. The table was pulled from immuneACCESS by TCRdb, which kept in-frame rearrangements only. Such tables lose some clones; where checked, under half of the loss comes from unresolved V genes, and the rest has no known cause. This sample gives approximately 47,000 clones in total; 85% of them show up just once. The ten largest clones take up approximately 2.1% of the sample. Turning to this clone: It lacks a known antigen. Qualities for individual bases were not recorded, and no much larger clone is one base off.

In the germline V gene, CDR1 corresponds to SGHTA and CDR2 to FQGNSA. The CDR3 spans 15 residues, from the cysteine through the phenylalanine. This entry keeps only the CDR3 DNA: 45 bases, framed from base 1. V is cut back by 4 bases and J by 5 bases, with 10 bases in the junction unmatched. What the work shows at the level of the full study, not this receptor alone: After the lymphocyte count nadir, repertoires from photon-treated patients showed oligoclonal expansion, particularly of CD8+ Temra cells, and this expansion drove the decline in diversity. The survival association was assessed only in patients who died, and the authors presented better survival with proton therapy as a possibility rather than a demonstrated result. Relative stability during treatment was observed in proton-treated patients, whereas loss of naive T cells and TCR diversity and gain of effector/memory populations were observed in photon-treated patients. Across the cohort, among patients who died, a greater drop in TCR diversity after the nadir was inversely correlated with overall survival time.

The input for sequencing was peripheral blood, taken from a patient treated with photon-based radiotherapy. The sequence was collected from a man between 40 and 49 years old with gastric cancer. The chain employs TRBV7-2 and TRBJ1-2, and 7 junction bases match TRBD1. In nucleotides, the sequence is TGTGCCAGCAGCTGGAAGATGGGACAGAGTTATGGCTACACCTTC. This sequence encodes CASSWKMGQSYGYTF.